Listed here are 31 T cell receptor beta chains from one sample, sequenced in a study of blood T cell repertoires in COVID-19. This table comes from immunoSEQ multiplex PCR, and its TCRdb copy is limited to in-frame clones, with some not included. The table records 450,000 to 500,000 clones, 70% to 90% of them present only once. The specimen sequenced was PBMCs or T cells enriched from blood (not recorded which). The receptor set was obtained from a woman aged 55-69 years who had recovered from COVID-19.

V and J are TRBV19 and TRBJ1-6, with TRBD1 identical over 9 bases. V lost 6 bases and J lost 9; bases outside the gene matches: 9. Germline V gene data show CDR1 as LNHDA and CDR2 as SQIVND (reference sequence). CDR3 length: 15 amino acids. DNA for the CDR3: TGTGCCAGTAGCCCTCGGGACAGGGTTGGTTCACCCCTCCACTTT. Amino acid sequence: CASSPRDRVGSPLHF.

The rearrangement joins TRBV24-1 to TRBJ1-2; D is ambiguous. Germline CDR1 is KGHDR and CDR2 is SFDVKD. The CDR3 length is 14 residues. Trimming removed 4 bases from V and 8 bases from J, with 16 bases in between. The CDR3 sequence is CATSDQTGFMGYTF. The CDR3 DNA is TGTGCCACCAGTGACCAAACGGGGTTTATGGGCTACACCTTC.

Here the CDR3 reads CASSYSRRGHGYTF. The CDR3 region has the DNA TGTGCCAGCAGTTACTCGAGAAGGGGCCATGGCTACACCTTC. V is TRBV6-5 and J is TRBJ1-2, with D tentatively TRBD1 (5 bases). Trimming removed 0 bases from V and 6 bases from J, with 11 bases in between. The CDR3 consists of 14 residues. CDR1 is MNHEY and CDR2 is SVGAGI in the germline V gene.

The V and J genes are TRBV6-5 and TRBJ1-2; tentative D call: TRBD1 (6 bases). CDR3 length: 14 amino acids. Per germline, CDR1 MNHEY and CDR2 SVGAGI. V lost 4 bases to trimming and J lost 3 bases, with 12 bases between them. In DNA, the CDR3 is TGTGCCAGCAGTTCCCGACAGGCAGACTATGGCTACACCTTC. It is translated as CASSSRQADYGYTF.

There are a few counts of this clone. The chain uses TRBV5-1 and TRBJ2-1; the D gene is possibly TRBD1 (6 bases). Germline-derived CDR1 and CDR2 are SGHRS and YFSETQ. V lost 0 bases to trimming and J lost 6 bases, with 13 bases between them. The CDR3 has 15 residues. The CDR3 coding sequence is TGCGCCAGCAGCTTGGGACAGTGGGGGCCCAATGAGCAGTTCTTC. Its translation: CASSLGQWGPNEQFF.

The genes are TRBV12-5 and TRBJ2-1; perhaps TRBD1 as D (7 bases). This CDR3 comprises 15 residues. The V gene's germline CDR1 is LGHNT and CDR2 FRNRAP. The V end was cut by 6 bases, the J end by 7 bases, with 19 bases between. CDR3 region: CASGTGRLEDNEQFF. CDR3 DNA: TGTGCTAGTGGGACAGGGAGGTTAGAGGATAATGAGCAGTTCTTC. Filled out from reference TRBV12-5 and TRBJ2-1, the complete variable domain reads DARVTQTPRHKVTEMGQEVTMRCQPILGHNTVFWYRQTMMQGLELLAYFRNRAPLDDSGMPKDRFSAEMPDATLATLKIQPSEPRDSAVYFCASGTGRLEDNEQFFGPGTRLTVL.

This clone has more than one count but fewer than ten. DNA of the CDR3: TGTGCCATCAGTGAGAGAGCAGGCGGCAATCAGCCCCAGCATTTT. This sequence encodes CAISERAGGNQPQHF. The rearrangement links TRBV10-3 to TRBJ1-5; D is uncertain. The CDR3 totals 15 residues. Trimming took 2 bases from V and 2 from J, leaving 10 bases between them. Germline V gives CDR1 ENHRY, CDR2 SYGVKD.

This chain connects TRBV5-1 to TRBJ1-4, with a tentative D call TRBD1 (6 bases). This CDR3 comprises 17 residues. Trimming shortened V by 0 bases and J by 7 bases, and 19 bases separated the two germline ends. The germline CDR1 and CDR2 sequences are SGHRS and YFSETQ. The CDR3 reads CASSLGRFGTTSEKLFF. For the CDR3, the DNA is TGCGCCAGCAGCTTGGGGAGATTCGGGACAACGAGTGAAAAACTGTTTTTT.

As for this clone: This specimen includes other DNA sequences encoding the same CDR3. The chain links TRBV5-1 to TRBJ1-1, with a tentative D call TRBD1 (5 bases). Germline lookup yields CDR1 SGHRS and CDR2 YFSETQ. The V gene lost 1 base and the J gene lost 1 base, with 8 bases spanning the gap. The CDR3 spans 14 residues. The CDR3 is CASSLSQGNTEAFF. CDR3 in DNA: TGCGCCAGCAGCTTGAGCCAGGGGAACACTGAAGCTTTCTTT.

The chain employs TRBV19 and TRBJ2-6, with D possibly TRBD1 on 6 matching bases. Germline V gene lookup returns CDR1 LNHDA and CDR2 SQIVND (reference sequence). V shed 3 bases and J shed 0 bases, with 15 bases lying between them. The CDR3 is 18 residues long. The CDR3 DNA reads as TGTGCCAGTAGTATCTCTGGCAGGGGCGCCTCTGGGGCCAACGTCCTGACTTTC. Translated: CASSISGRGASGANVLTF.

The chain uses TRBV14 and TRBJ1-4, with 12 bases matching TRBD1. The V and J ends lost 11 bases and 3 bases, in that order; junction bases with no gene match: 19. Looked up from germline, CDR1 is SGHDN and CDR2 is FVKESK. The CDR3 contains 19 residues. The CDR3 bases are TGTGCCGGCGTGGAAGAAAGGGGACAGGGGGCGAGGGCTAATGAAAAACTGTTTTTT. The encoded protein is CAGVEERGQGARANEKLFF. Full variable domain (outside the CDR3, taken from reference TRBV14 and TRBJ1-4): EAGVTQFPSHSVIEKGQTVTLRCDPISGHDNLYWYRRVMGKEIKFLLHFVKESKQDESGMPNNRFLAERTGGTYSTLKVQPAELEDSGVYFCAGVEERGQGARANEKLFFGSGTQLSVL.

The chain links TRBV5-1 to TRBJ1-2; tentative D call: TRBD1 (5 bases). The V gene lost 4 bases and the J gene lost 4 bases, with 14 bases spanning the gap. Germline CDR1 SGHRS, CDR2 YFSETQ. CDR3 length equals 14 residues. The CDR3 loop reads CASSRTRESYGYTF. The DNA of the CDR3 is TGCGCCAGCAGCCGGACCAGGGAAAGCTATGGCTACACCTTC.

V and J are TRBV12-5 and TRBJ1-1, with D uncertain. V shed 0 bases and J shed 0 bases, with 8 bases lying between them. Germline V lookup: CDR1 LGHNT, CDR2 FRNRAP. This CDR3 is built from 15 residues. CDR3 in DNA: TGTGCTAGTGGTTTGGTCCGACAAATGAACACTGAAGCTTTCTTT. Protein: CASGLVRQMNTEAFF.

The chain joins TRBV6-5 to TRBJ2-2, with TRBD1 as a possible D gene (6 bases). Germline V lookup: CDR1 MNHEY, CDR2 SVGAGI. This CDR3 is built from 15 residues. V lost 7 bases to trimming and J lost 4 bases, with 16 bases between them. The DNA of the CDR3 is TGTGCCAGCAATCGGTTGAGGGGGAGCACCGGGGAGCTGTTTTTT. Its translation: CASNRLRGSTGELFF.

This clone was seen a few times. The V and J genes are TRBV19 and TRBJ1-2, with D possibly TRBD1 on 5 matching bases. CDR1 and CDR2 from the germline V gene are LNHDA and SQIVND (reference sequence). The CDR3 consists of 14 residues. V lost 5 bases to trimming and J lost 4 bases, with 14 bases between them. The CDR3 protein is CASSPSSGFYGYTF. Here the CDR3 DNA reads TGTGCCAGTAGTCCATCCTCAGGGTTCTATGGCTACACCTTC.

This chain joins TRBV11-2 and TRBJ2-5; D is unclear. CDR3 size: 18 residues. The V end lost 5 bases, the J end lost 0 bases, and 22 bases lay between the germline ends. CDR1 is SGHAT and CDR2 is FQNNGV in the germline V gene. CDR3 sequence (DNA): TGTGCCAGCAGCCGAAGAGGCACCGGTAGCCGGTACCAAGAGACCCAGTACTTC. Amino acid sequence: CASSRRGTGSRYQETQYF.

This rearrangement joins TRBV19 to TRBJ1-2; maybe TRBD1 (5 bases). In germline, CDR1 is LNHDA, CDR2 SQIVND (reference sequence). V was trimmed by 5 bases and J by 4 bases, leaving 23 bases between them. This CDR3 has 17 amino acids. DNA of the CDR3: TGTGCCAGTAGTTCTAGTGAGACAGCCCGGGCGAGCTATGGCTACACCTTC. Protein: CASSSSETARASYGYTF.

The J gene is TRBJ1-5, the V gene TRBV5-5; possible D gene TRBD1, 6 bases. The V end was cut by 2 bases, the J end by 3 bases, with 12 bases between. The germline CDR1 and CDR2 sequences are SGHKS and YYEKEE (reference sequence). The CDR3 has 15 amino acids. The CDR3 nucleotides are TGTGCCAGCAGCTTCCAAGCAGGGGACAATCAGCCCCAGCATTTT. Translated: CASSFQAGDNQPQHF. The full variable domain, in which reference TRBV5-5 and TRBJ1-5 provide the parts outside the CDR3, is DAGVTQSPTHLIKTRGQQVTLRCSPISGHKSVSWYQQVLGQGPQFIFQYYEKEERGRGNFPDRFSARQFPNYSSELNVNALLLGDSALYLCASSFQAGDNQPQHFGDGTRLSIL.

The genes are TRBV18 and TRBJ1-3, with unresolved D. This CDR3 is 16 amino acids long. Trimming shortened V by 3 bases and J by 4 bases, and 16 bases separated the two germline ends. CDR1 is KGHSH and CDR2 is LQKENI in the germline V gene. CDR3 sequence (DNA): TGTGCCAGCTCACCCCCCGGTACCTGGAGAGGAAACACCATATATTTT. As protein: CASSPPGTWRGNTIYF.

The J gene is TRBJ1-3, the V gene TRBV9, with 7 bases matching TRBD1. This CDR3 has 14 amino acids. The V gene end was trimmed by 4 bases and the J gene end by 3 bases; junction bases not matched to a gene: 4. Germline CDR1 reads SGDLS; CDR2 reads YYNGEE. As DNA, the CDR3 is TGTGCCAGCAGCCCGACAGGGAATGGAAACACCATATATTTT. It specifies CASSPTGNGNTIYF.

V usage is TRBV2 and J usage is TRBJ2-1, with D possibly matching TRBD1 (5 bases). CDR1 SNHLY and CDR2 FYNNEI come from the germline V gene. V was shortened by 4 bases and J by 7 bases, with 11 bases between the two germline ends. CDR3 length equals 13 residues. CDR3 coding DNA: TGTGCCAGCAGTGGGCAGGGTGGGAATGAGCAGTTCTTC. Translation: CASSGQGGNEQFF.

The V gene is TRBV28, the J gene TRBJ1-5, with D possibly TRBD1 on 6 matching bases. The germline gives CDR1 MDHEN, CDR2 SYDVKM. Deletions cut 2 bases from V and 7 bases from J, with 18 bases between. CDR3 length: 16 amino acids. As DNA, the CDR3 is TGTGCCAGCAGTTTACCTTCGGACAGCCTAGGGCAGCCCCAGCATTTT. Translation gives CASSLPSDSLGQPQHF. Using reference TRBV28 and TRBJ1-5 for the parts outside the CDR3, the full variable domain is DVKVTQSSRYLVKRTGEKVFLECVQDMDHENMFWYRQDPGLGLRLIYFSYDVKMKEKGDIPEGYSVSREKKERFSLILESASTNQTSMYLCASSLPSDSLGQPQHFGDGTRLSIL.

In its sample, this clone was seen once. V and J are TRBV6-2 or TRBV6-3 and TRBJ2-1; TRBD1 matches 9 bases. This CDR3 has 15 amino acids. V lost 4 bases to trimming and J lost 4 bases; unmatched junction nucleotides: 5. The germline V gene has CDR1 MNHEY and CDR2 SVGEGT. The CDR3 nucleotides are TGTGCCAGCAGTTCACAGACAGGGGGTTACAATGAGCAGTTCTTC. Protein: CASSSQTGGYNEQFF.

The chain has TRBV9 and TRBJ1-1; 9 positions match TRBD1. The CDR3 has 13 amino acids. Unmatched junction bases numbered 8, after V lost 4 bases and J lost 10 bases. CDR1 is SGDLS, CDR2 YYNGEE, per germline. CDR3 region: CASSFPGTGPAFF. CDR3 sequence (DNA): TGTGCCAGCAGCTTCCCCGGGACAGGGCCAGCTTTCTTT.

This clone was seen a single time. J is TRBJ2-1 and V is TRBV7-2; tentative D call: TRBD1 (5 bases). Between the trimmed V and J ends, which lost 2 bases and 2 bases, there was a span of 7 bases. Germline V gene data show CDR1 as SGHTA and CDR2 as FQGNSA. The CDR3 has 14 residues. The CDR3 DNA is TGTGCCAGCAGCTTACTAGGGGCCTACAATGAGCAGTTCTTC. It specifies CASSLLGAYNEQFF. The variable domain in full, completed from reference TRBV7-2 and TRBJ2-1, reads GAGVSQSPSNKVTEKGKDVELRCDPISGHTALYWYRQSLGQGLEFLIYFQGNSAPDKSGLPSDRFSAERTGGSVSTLTIQRTQQEDSAVYLCASSLLGAYNEQFFGPGTRLTVL.

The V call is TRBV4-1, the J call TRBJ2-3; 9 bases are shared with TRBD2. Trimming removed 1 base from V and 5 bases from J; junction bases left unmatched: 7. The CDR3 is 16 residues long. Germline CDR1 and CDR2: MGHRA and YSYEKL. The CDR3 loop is CASSQGAGGPQDTQYF. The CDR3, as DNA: TGCGCCAGCAGCCAAGGTGCGGGGGGGCCTCAAGATACGCAGTATTTT.

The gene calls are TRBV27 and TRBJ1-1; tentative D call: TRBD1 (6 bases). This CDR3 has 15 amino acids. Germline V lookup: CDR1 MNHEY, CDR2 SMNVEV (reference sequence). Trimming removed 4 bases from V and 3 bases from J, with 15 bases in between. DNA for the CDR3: TGTGCCAGCAGTTCAGGGGCACGGGTTGACACTGAAGCTTTCTTT. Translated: CASSSGARVDTEAFF.

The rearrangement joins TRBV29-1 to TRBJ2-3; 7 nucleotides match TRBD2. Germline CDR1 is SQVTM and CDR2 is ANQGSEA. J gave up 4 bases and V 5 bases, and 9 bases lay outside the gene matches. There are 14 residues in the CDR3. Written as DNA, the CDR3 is TGCAGCGTTACCCGGACTAGAGGTGCAGATACGCAGTATTTT. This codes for CSVTRTRGADTQYF.

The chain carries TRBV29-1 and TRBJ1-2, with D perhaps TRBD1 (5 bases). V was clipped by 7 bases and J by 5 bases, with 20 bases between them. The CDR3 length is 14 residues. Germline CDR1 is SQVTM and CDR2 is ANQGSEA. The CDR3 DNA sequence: TGCAGCGCCGGGCCACACCGGGGGAGGTATGGCTACACCTTC. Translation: CSAGPHRGRYGYTF.

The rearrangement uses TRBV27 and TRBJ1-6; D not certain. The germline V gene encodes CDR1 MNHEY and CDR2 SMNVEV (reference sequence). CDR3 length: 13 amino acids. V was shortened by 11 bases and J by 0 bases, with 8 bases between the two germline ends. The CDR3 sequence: CAVRDSYNSPLHF. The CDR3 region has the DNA TGTGCCGTGCGGGACTCCTATAATTCACCCCTCCACTTT.

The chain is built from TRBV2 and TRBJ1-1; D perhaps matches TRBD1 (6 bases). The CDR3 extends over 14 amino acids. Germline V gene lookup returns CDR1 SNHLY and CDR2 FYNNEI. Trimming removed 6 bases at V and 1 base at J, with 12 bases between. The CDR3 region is CASSTGHPNTEAFF. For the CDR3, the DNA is TGTGCCAGCAGCACGGGACACCCGAACACTGAAGCTTTCTTT.